This T cell receptor beta chain was obtained from a study of blood T cell repertoires in COVID-19 (TCRdb year 2020). Background for the entire study: Samples from collaborators originated in the United States, Italy and Spain and spanned both the acute and convalescent phases of COVID-19. The material from the prospective study consisted of cDNA or gDNA derived from T cells, B-cell-depleted T cells, or PBMCs. Subjects who had been exposed to COVID-19, were actively infected with it, or had recovered from it provided the deeply sampled blood TCRbeta repertoires that made up the dataset. The repertoires were released in a freely available public database intended as a resource for research on the immune response to SARS-CoV-2. Samples came from the ongoing ImmuneRACE study (first 160 participants) plus 1,254 subjects from 6 global collaborators. The sample metadata nearly always contained a de-identified subject ID, COVID-19 status, age in years and sex. HLA class I and class II types, where available, came from metadata supplied by the sample provider rather than from assay-based typing. What the research found in general, with its limitations: How much clinical and demographic metadata was included differed by source and by participant, and the metadata was provided uncurated.

Relative to germline, V is missing 8 bases and J is missing 5 bases, with 11 bases of the junction outside any gene match. From the cysteine up to the phenylalanine, the CDR3 has a length of 15 residues. Just the 45-base CDR3 DNA is kept, in frame starting at base 1. CDR1 MDHEN and CDR2 SYDVKM are derived from the germline V gene. TCRbeta CDR3 regions were amplified from genomic DNA using the immunoSEQ Assay, a bias-controlled multiplex PCR. Processing in the source paper ran as follows. The number of nucleated cells in each sample was estimated by amplification of reference gene primers within the assay. To quantify the absolute abundance of each unique TCRbeta CDR3 rearrangement, sequence reads were collapsed and filtered. For each sample, productive Simpson clonality was calculated by taking the square root of Simpson's diversity index across productive rearrangements. The clones in this table, taken by TCRdb from immuneACCESS, are in-frame only. Not every clone is retained; where verified, under half of the shortfall comes from an unresolved V gene, and the cause of the rest is unknown. V and J calls and clone size follow that table, whereas D and trimming were derived from the DNA. The sample table contains approximately 230,000 clones; only one count was recorded for 86% of them. Around 1.7% of the sample comes from the top ten.

Enrolling through a virtual design, the prospective study's participants ranged in age from roughly 18 to 89 years and lived across more than 20 United States geographic areas. In the prospective study, cohorts were assigned on the basis of participant-reported clinical history obtained from a screening survey and a study questionnaire. For ImmuneRACE Cohort 3, a participant was defined as recovered based on two consecutive negative NP/OP PCR tests, clearance by a healthcare professional, or resolution of symptoms. In the prospective study, mobile phlebotomists collected whole blood, serum and a nasopharyngeal or oropharyngeal swab from each participant. Over an approximately two-month period, participants in the prospective study had the option of providing additional blood draws and questionnaires. Prospective study blood samples were shipped either frozen or at room temperature before DNA extraction.

Remarks on this clone: No antigen is known for it. No qualities accompany the bases; no much larger clone lies one base away.

The rearrangement combines TRBV28 with TRBJ1-2; TRBD1 fits 10 bases in the junction. The sequencing sample was made of PBMCs or T cells enriched from blood (not recorded which). This clonotype was obtained from a man aged 40-50 years who had recovered from COVID-19. The DNA sequence reads TGTGCCAGCTCATCGGGACAGGGGCTGTTTTATGGCTACACCTTC. This sequence encodes CASSSGQGLFYGYTF.